Presented here are 25 T cell receptor beta chains from one specimen sequenced in a study of blood T cell repertoires in COVID-19. Method: immunoSEQ multiplex PCR; TCRdb's copy keeps in-frame clones and lacks some. The table shows around 49,000 clones, with 75% to 85% occurring only once. Sequenced: peripheral blood. Receptor source: a woman aged 60-70 years with acute or convalescent COVID-19.

Here the CDR3 DNA reads TGTGCCGTAGCCAGGGGGCGCGACACCGGGGAGCTGTTTTTT. Its translation is CAVARGRDTGELFF. The gene calls are TRBV6-4 and TRBJ2-2, with 8 bases fitting TRBD1. The CDR3 is 14 amino acids. Germline V gene lookup returns CDR1 MRHNA and CDR2 SNTAGT. J was trimmed by 3 bases and V by 11 bases; bases with no gene match: 8.

The chain is built from TRBV10-3 and TRBJ2-1; D is possibly TRBD2 (5 bases). V shed 3 bases and J shed 6 bases, with 15 bases lying between them. This CDR3 comprises 15 residues. Germline V gives CDR1 ENHRY, CDR2 SYGVKD. This CDR3 is CAISDDGNPLNEQFF. CDR3 sequence (DNA): TGTGCCATCAGTGACGACGGGAATCCCCTCAATGAGCAGTTCTTC.

The chain combines TRBV13 with TRBJ2-7; TRBD2 agrees at 7 bases. Germline V gene sequence: CDR1 PRHDT, CDR2 FYEKMQ (reference sequence). With 5 bases clipped from V and 1 base from J, the junction kept 5 bases outside the gene matches. The CDR3 runs 14 residues. The chain's CDR3 is CASSPGGISYEQYF. The CDR3 nucleotides read TGTGCCAGCAGCCCCGGGGGGATATCCTACGAGCAGTACTTC.

CDR3 residues: CASSRGGEDTQYF. DNA for the CDR3: TGTGCCAGCTCGCGGGGGGGAGAGGATACGCAGTATTTT. The V call is TRBV4-2, the J call TRBJ2-3, with 9 bases lining up with TRBD2. J was trimmed by 6 bases and V by 8 bases; bases with no gene match: 6. Germline V gene data show CDR1 as LGHNA and CDR2 as YNFKEQ. This CDR3 has 13 amino acids.

V usage is TRBV18 and J usage is TRBJ1-4; no clear D. Trimming cost V 1 base and J 7 bases, with 16 bases left between them. The CDR3 runs to 16 residues. Germline lookup yields CDR1 KGHSH and CDR2 LQKENI. The CDR3 region has the DNA TGTGCCAGCTCACCACGAGGGCTCGCGCGTGGTGAAAAACTGTTTTTT. Its translation is CASSPRGLARGEKLFF. The full variable domain, with the rest looked up from reference TRBV18 and TRBJ1-4, is NAGVMQNPRHLVRRRGQEARLRCSPMKGHSHVYWYRQLPEEGLKFMVYLQKENIIDESGMPKERFSAEFPKEGPSILRIQQVVRGDSAAYFCASSPRGLARGEKLFFGSGTQLSVL.

The rearrangement joins TRBV28 to TRBJ2-5, with a weak D call TRBD1 (5 bases). Trimming took 3 bases from V and 6 from J, leaving 11 bases between them. CDR3 length: 13 amino acids. From germline, CDR1 is MDHEN and CDR2 SYDVKM. CDR3 sequence: CASSFSGQQTQYF. CDR3 nucleotides: TGTGCCAGCAGTTTTTCAGGGCAGCAGACCCAGTACTTC.

The chain recombines TRBV5-5 with TRBJ1-6; 8 nucleotides line up with TRBD1. Germline CDR1 reads SGHKS; CDR2 reads YYEKEE (reference sequence). The V and J ends lost 0 bases and 10 bases, in that order; junction bases with no gene match: 6. This CDR3 is 15 amino acids long. This CDR3 is CASSLVGTGLSPLHF. CDR3 coding DNA: TGTGCCAGCAGCTTGGTCGGGACAGGATTATCACCCCTCCACTTT.

The chain has TRBV15 and TRBJ2-3, with TRBD1 identical over 8 bases. The CDR3 runs 15 residues. Germline CDR1 reads LNHNV; CDR2 reads YYDKDF (reference sequence). J was trimmed by 5 bases and V by 3 bases; bases with no gene match: 7. The chain's CDR3 is CATSSNTGQVDTQYF. CDR3 DNA: TGTGCCACCAGCAGCAACACGGGACAGGTAGATACGCAGTATTTT.

The chain employs TRBV7-9 and TRBJ2-5; 10 bases fit TRBD1. Germline V CDR1 and CDR2: SEHNR, FQNEAQ (reference sequence). V trimming: 1 base; J trimming: 4 bases; junction bases outside the gene matches: 6. This CDR3 contains 16 residues. This CDR3 is CASSLGDRGVRETQYF. The CDR3 DNA follows: TGTGCCAGCAGCTTAGGGGACAGGGGAGTCAGAGAGACCCAGTACTTC.

CDR3 coding DNA: TGTGCCAGCAGTGTCGGACATGGCTCAACCCGGGCTTTCTTT. It codes for CASSVGHGSTRAFF. This sequence joins TRBV27 and TRBJ1-1, with D perhaps matching TRBD1 (5 bases). The V end lost 5 bases, the J end lost 11 bases, and 21 bases lay between the germline ends. Germline V CDR1 and CDR2: MNHEY, SMNVEV (reference sequence). This CDR3 comprises 14 residues.

This chain joins TRBV5-1 and TRBJ2-5; TRBD2 matches 16 bases. The CDR3 extends over 17 amino acids. Germline CDR1 reads SGHRS; CDR2 reads YFSETQ. V shed 4 bases, J shed 5 bases, and the junction held 8 bases outside the gene matches. The CDR3 coding sequence is TGCGCCAGCAGCAAAGGGACTAGCGGGGGGGCCTCGGAGACCCAGTACTTC. Its protein product is CASSKGTSGGASETQYF.

This chain joins TRBV19 and TRBJ1-1; no clear D. The V gene's germline CDR1 is LNHDA and CDR2 SQIVND (reference sequence). The CDR3 has 13 residues. V lost 1 base and J lost 1, with 4 bases in between. In DNA form, the CDR3 reads TGTGCCAGTAGTATAGCAGAGAACACTGAAGCTTTCTTT. This sequence encodes CASSIAENTEAFF. The entire variable domain, with the rest obtained from reference TRBV19 and TRBJ1-1, is as follows: DGGITQSPKYLFRKEGQNVTLSCEQNLNHDAMYWYRQDPGQGLRLIYYSQIVNDFQKGDIAEGYSVSREKKESFPLTVTSAQKNPTAFYLCASSIAENTEAFFGQGTRLTVV.

The chain couples TRBV6-1 to TRBJ2-3; TRBD2 matches 8 bases. Germline CDR1 MNHNS, CDR2 SASEGT. The CDR3 covers 15 residues. V was pared by 1 base and J by 5 bases, with 5 bases of the junction left unmatched. The CDR3 here is CASSEGSGGQDTQYF. DNA for the CDR3: TGTGCCAGCAGTGAAGGCAGCGGGGGCCAAGATACGCAGTATTTT.

This clone was seen more than once but under ten times. Distinct nucleotide sequences in the sample also encode this CDR3. V usage is TRBV4-1 and J usage is TRBJ2-7, with 7 positions matching TRBD1. Germline trimming cut 1 base from V and 4 bases from J; bases unmatched to any gene: 4. CDR3 length: 14 amino acids. Germline-derived CDR1 and CDR2 are MGHRA and YSYEKL. This chain's CDR3 is CASSQGDRAYEQYF. In nucleotides, the CDR3 is TGCGCCAGCAGCCAAGGGGACAGAGCTTACGAGCAGTACTTC.

The chain couples TRBV15 to TRBJ1-4, with a tentative D call TRBD1 (5 bases). This CDR3 region has 15 residues. The ends were cut back, 0 bases at V and 6 bases at J, with 11 bases in the middle. CDR1 and CDR2 from the germline V gene are LNHNV and YYDKDF (reference sequence). CDR3: CATSREAGLYEKLFF. In DNA, the CDR3 is TGTGCCACCAGCAGAGAGGCAGGGTTGTATGAAAAACTGTTTTTT. The full variable domain, with the rest looked up from reference TRBV15 and TRBJ1-4, is DAMVIQNPRYQVTQFGKPVTLSCSQTLNHNVMYWYQQKSSQAPKLLFHYYDKDFNNEADTPDNFQSRRPNTSFCFLDIRSPGLGDTAMYLCATSREAGLYEKLFFGSGTQLSVL.

This clone was counted between two and nine times. This chain links TRBV5-4 with TRBJ2-1; D perhaps matches TRBD2 (5 bases). Trimming shortened V by 4 bases and J by 3 bases, and 5 bases separated the two germline ends. CDR1 SGHNT and CDR2 YYREEE come from the germline V gene (reference sequence). This CDR3 region has 12 residues. This chain's CDR3 is CASSDYYNEQFF. The CDR3 DNA reads TGTGCCAGCAGCGACTACTACAATGAGCAGTTCTTC.

The V call is TRBV28, the J call TRBJ1-5, with 9 bases aligning to TRBD1. The CDR3 contains 17 residues. Germline-derived CDR1 and CDR2 are MDHEN and SYDVKM. The V and J ends lost 0 bases and 3 bases, in that order; junction bases with no gene match: 6. The CDR3 nucleotides are TGTGCCAGCAGTTTATGGGCGACAGGGGGGGACAATCAGCCCCAGCATTTT. This codes for CASSLWATGGDNQPQHF.

The chain couples TRBV7-2 to TRBJ2-1; 14 nucleotides align to TRBD2. CDR3 length: 15 residues. V lost 5 bases and J lost 11; bases outside the gene matches: 8. Germline V CDR1 and CDR2: SGHTA, FQGNSA. The CDR3 loop reads CASSTGTSGGNKQFF. The CDR3 DNA is TGTGCCAGCAGCACCGGGACTAGCGGGGGAAATAAGCAGTTCTTC.

This chain joins TRBV5-1 and TRBJ2-1, with D perhaps matching TRBD2 (7 bases). This CDR3 contains 15 residues. The V end lost 1 base, the J end lost 8 bases, and 16 bases lay between the germline ends. Germline CDR1 is SGHRS and CDR2 is YFSETQ. CDR3 protein: CASSLFVGGPDEQFF. CDR3 DNA sequence: TGCGCCAGCAGCTTGTTTGTGGGGGGGCCGGATGAGCAGTTCTTC.

This sequence joins TRBV3-1 (or the pseudogene TRBV3-2) and TRBJ1-1, with a tentative D call TRBD1 (5 bases). The germline gives CDR1 LGHDT, CDR2 YNNKEL (reference sequence). CDR3 length: 13 amino acids. V shed 4 bases and J shed 5 bases, with 11 bases lying between them. Here the CDR3 DNA reads TGTGCCAGCAGCCTCCAAGGGGCTACTGAAGCTTTCTTT. Translation gives CASSLQGATEAFF.

This rearrangement joins TRBV18 to TRBJ2-3, with 9 positions matching TRBD1. This CDR3 spans 13 amino acids. Germline V gives CDR1 KGHSH, CDR2 LQKENI. The V segment lost 4 bases and the J segment 8 bases; nucleotides outside the gene matches: 4. The CDR3 coding sequence is TGTGCCAGCTCACGGGACAGGGATGGTACGCAGTATTTT. Its protein product is CASSRDRDGTQYF.

A single count supports this clone. The chain employs TRBV19 and TRBJ2-1, with 15 bases identical to TRBD2. The CDR3 length is 16 residues. With V trimmed by 3 bases and J by 7 bases, 4 bases remained unmatched. Germline V CDR1 and CDR2: LNHDA, SQIVND (reference sequence). The CDR3 protein is CASSMGGTSGRNEQFF. The CDR3 DNA sequence: TGTGCCAGTAGTATGGGTGGGACTAGCGGGAGGAATGAGCAGTTCTTC.

This chain uses TRBV24-1 with TRBJ2-1; 9 nucleotides match TRBD2. This CDR3 has 16 residues. The ends lost 5 bases at V and 7 bases at J; junction bases unmatched: 11. CDR1 is KGHDR and CDR2 is SFDVKD in the germline V gene. CDR3 loop: CATSGYRTSVGNEQFF. The CDR3 nucleotides are TGTGCCACCAGTGGGTACAGGACTAGCGTAGGAAATGAGCAGTTCTTC.

The chain carries TRBV5-6 and TRBJ2-7, with D tentatively TRBD2 (5 bases). The CDR3 has 14 amino acids. V lost 3 bases and J lost 4, with 14 bases in between. The germline gives CDR1 SGHDT, CDR2 YYEEEE. This CDR3 is CASSSGTGLYEQYF. CDR3 bases: TGTGCCAGCAGCTCTGGCACGGGGTTGTACGAGCAGTACTTC.

The genes are TRBV19 and TRBJ2-7, with 11 nucleotides matching TRBD2. The CDR3 extends over 14 amino acids. J lost 6 bases, V lost 6 bases, and 7 bases had no gene match. Germline-derived CDR1 and CDR2 are LNHDA and SQIVND (reference sequence). As DNA, the CDR3 is TGTGCCAGTAGCATGACTAGCGGGGCGGGCGAGCAGTACTTC. Translation: CASSMTSGAGEQYF.